The clone carrying this TCR beta chain was detected only once. Its antigen is unidentified. An Oncomine TCR Beta short-read assay was used to sequence the DNA from cultured CD4+ T cells. MiXCR, run by TCRdb on the PCR reads, gives a single entry per CDR3 protein. The sample carries 20,000 to 30,000 distinct CDR3 sequences, 25% to 30% recorded once. This CDR3 has 15 amino acids. Germline V gene data show CDR1 as DFQATT and CDR2 as SNEGSKA (reference sequence). Between the trimmed V and J ends, which lost 0 bases and 2 bases, there was a span of 13 bases. This record belongs to a study of vaccination and CD4 T cells after COVID-19. The time point is: late sampling 161 to 241 days after vaccination in a few convalescent patients. Treatment indicated: approximately 10-day PBMC culture with coronavirus spike peptide pools or control peptides (ViraFEST assay).

Sample: CD4+ T cells from blood, cultured in vitro, taken about 7 months after SARS-CoV-2 vaccination. This chain connects TRBV20-1 to TRBJ1-1; D gene uncertain. This sequence originates from a human donor who had recovered from COVID-19. CDR3 amino acids: CSARDLGRLNTEAFF. CDR3 nucleotide sequence: TGCAGTGCTAGAGATCTCGGGCGGTTAAACACTGAAGCTTTCTTT.